This paragraph reports one T cell receptor (beta chain). Antigen unknown. Patients with autoimmune history or systemic immunosuppression were excluded. Peripheral blood came from all dose cohorts at three timepoints. The sample is drawn from a study of OX40 agonist ivuxolimab in advanced cancers. General study points: Low clonal expansion, among the lowest seen, marked partial responders at 0.1-3.0 mg/kg. Antigen specificity was not determined for the expanded peripheral T cells.

Clones were sequenced by immunoSEQ multiplex PCR, and TCRdb holds only the in-frame ones, with some missing. The sample lists approximately 6,000 clones, about 81% seen once, with 20% to 25% in the top ten. The CDR3 is made up of 16 amino acids. Trimming removed 3 bases at V and 1 base at J, with 16 bases between. Germline assignment: CDR1 SGDLS and CDR2 YYNGEE. The clonotype comes from an adult with an advanced solid tumor such as melanoma, head and neck, liver or kidney cancer. The rearrangement joins TRBV9 to TRBJ1-2; D possibly corresponds to TRBD1 (5 bases). This specimen was CD4+ or CD8+ T cells sorted from blood, taken in a trial of the OX40 agonist ivuxolimab. Here the CDR3 reads CASSDTSGDFNYGYTF. CDR3 bases: TGTGCCAGCAGCGACACATCGGGGGATTTTAACTATGGCTACACCTTC.